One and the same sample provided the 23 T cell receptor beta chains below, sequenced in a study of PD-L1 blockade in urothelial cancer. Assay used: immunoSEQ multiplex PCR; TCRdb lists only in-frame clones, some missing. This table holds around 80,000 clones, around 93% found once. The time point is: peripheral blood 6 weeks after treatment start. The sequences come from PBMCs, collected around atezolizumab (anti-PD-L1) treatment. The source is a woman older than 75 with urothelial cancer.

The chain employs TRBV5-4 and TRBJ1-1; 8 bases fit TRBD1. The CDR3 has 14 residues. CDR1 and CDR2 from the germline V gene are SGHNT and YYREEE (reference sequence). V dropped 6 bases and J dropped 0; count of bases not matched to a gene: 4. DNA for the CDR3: TGTGCCAGCACAAAGGACAGGGTGAACACTGAAGCTTTCTTT. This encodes CASTKDRVNTEAFF. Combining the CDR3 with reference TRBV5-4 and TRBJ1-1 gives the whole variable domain ETGVTQSPTHLIKTRGQQVTLRCSSQSGHNTVSWYQQALGQGPQFIFQYYREEENGRGNFPPRFSGLQFPNYSSELNVNALELDDSALYLCASTKDRVNTEAFFGQGTRLTVV.

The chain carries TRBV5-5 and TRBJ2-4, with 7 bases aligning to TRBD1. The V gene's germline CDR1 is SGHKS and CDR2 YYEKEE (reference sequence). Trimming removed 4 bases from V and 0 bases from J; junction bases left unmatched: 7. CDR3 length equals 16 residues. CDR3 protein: CASSPGTALAKNIQYF. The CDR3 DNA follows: TGTGCCAGCAGCCCGGGGACAGCGCTAGCCAAAAACATTCAGTACTTC.

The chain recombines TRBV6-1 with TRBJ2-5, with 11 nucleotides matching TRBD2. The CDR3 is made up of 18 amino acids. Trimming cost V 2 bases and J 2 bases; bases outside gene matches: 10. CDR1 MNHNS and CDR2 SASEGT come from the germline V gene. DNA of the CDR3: TGTGCCAGCAGTGAAAGTGGGTCTAGCGGGAGGCCTCAAGAGACCCAGTACTTC. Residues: CASSESGSSGRPQETQYF.

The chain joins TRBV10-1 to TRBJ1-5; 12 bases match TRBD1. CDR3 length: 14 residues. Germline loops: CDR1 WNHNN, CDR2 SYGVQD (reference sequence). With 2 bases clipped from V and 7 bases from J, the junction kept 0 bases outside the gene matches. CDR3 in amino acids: CASSEGTGGQPQHF. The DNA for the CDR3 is TGCGCCAGCAGTGAGGGGACAGGGGGCCAGCCCCAGCATTTT.

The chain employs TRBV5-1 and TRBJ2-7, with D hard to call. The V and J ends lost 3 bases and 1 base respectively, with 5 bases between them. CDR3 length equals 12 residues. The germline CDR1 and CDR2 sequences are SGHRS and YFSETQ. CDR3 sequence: CASSSESYEQYF. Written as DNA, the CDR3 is TGCGCCAGCAGCTCGGAGTCCTACGAGCAGTACTTC. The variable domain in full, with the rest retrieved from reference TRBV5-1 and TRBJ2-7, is KAGVTQTPRYLIKTRGQQVTLSCSPISGHRSVSWYQQTPGQGLQFLFEYFSETQRNKGNFPGRFSGRQFSNSRSEMNVSTLELGDSALYLCASSSESYEQYFGPGTRLTVT.

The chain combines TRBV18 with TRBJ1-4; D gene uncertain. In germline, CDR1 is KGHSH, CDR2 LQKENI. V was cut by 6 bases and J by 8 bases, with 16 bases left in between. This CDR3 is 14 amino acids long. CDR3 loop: CASSIEPGYEKLFF. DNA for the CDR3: TGTGCCAGCTCCATCGAACCGGGGTACGAAAAACTGTTTTTT.

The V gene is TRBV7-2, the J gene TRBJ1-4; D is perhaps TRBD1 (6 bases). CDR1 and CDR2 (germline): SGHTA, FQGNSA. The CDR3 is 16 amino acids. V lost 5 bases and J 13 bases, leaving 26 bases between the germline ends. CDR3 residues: CASSTGGVGHPQLLFF. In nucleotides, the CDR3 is TGTGCCAGCAGCACGGGGGGCGTGGGACACCCCCAGTTACTGTTTTTT.

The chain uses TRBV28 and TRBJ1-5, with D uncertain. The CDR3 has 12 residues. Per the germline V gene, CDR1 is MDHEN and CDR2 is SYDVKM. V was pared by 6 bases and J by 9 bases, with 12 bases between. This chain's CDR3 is CASSPSPGPQHF. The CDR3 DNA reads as TGTGCCAGCAGCCCCTCCCCGGGGCCCCAGCATTTT.

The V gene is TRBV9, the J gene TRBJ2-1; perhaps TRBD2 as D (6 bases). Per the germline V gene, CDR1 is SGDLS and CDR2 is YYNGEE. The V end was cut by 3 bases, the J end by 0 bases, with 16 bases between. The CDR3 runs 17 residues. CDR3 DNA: TGTGCCAGCAGCGCTAGTGGCGCCGGGGGCTCCTACAATGAGCAGTTCTTC. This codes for CASSASGAGGSYNEQFF.

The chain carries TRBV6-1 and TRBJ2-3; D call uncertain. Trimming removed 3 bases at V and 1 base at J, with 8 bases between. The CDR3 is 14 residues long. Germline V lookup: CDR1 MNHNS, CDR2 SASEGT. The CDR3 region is CASSEVQGTDTQYF. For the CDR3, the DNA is TGTGCCAGCAGTGAGGTGCAGGGCACAGATACGCAGTATTTT.

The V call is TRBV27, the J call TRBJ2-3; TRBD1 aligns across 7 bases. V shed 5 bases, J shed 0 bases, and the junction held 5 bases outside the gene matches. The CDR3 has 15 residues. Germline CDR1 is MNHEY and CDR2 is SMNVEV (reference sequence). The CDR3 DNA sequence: TGTGCCAGCAGTCCTGCAGGGGGTAGCACAGATACGCAGTATTTT. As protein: CASSPAGGSTDTQYF.

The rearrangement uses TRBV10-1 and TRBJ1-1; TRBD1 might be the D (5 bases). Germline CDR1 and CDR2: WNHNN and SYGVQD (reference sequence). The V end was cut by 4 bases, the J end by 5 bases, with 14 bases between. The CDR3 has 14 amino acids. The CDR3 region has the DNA TGCGCCAGCAGTGCCGGGGGTGGAAGAACTGAAGCTTTCTTT. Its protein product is CASSAGGGRTEAFF.

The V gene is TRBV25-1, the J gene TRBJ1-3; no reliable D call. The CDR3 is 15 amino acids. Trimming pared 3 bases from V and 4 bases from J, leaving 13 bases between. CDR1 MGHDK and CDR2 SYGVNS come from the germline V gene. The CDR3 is CASSESGRGGNTIYF. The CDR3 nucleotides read TGTGCCAGCAGTGAGTCCGGCCGAGGGGGAAACACCATATATTTT. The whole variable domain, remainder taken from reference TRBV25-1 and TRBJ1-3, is EADIYQTPRYLVIGTGKKITLECSQTMGHDKMYWYQQDPGMELHLIHYSYGVNSTEKGDLSSESTVSRIRTEHFPLTLESARPSHTSQYLCASSESGRGGNTIYFGEGSWLTVV.

The CDR3 region has the DNA TGCGCCAGCAGCGCTCAAACGGGAACCTCTAGCACTGAAGCTTTCTTT. Encoded protein: CASSAQTGTSSTEAFF. The rearrangement joins TRBV5-1 to TRBJ1-1; no reliable D call. V lost 4 bases to trimming and J lost 4 bases, with 20 bases between them. Germline-derived CDR1 and CDR2 are SGHRS and YFSETQ. The CDR3 consists of 16 residues.

CDR3 sequence reads: CASSFARGADYGYTF. Here the CDR3 DNA reads TGTGCCAGCAGCTTCGCTCGGGGGGCCGATTATGGCTACACCTTC. The chain carries TRBV7-8 and TRBJ1-2; D may be TRBD1 (6 bases). Germline CDR1 and CDR2: SGHVS and FQNEAQ. This CDR3 has 15 residues. V lost 3 bases and J lost 5, with 16 bases in between.

The CDR3 is CASKGTGSNYGYTF. The CDR3 nucleotides read TGTGCCAGCAAAGGGACAGGGTCTAACTATGGCTACACCTTC. The chain uses TRBV5-4 and TRBJ1-2; 9 bases are a match to TRBD1. This CDR3 contains 14 residues. The germline V gene has CDR1 SGHNT and CDR2 YYREEE (reference sequence). V shed 6 bases, J shed 0 bases, and the junction held 3 bases outside the gene matches.

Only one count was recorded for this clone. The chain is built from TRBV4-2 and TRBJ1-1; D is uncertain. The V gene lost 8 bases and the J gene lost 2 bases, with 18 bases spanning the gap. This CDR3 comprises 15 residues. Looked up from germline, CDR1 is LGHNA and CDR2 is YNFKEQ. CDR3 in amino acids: CASQAGNRDNTEAFF. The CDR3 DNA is TGTGCCAGCCAAGCGGGGAACAGAGACAACACTGAAGCTTTCTTT.

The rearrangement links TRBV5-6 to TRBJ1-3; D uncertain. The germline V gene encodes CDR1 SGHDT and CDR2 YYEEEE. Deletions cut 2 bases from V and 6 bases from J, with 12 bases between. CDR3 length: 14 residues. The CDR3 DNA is TGTGCCAGCAGCTTTTTTACAGAACAAAACACCATATATTTT. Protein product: CASSFFTEQNTIYF.

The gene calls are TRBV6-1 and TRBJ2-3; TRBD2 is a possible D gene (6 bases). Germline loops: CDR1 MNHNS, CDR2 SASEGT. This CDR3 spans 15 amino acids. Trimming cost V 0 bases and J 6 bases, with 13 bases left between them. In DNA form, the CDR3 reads TGTGCCAGCAGTGAAGCGGGAGGCCCCCCGGATACGCAGTATTTT. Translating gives CASSEAGGPPDTQYF.

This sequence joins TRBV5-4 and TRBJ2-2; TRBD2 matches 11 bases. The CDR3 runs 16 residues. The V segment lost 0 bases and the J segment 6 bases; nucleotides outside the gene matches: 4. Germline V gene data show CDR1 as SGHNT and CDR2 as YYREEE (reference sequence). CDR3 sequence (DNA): TGTGCCAGCAGCTTGGGTGCTAGCGGGAGGTCCGGGGAGCTGTTTTTT. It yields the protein CASSLGASGRSGELFF.

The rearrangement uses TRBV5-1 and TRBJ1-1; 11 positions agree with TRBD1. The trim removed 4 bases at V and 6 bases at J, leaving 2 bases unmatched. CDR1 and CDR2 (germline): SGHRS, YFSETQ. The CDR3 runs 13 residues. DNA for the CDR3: TGCGCCAGCAGCCCGGGACAGGGGGCTGAAGCTTTCTTT. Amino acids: CASSPGQGAEAFF. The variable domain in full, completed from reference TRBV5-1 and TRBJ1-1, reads KAGVTQTPRYLIKTRGQQVTLSCSPISGHRSVSWYQQTPGQGLQFLFEYFSETQRNKGNFPGRFSGRQFSNSRSEMNVSTLELGDSALYLCASSPGQGAEAFFGQGTRLTVV.

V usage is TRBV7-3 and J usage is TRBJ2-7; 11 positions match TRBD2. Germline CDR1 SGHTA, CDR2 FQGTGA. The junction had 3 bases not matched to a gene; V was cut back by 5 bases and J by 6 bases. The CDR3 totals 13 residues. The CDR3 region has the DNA TGTGCCAGCAGCAATAGCGGGAGGGGCGAGCAGTACTTC. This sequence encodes CASSNSGRGEQYF.

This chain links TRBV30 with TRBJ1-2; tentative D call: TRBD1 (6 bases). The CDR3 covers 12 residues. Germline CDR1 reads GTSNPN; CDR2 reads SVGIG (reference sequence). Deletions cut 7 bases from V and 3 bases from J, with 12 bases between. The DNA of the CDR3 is TGTGCCTACTCAGGGGTTTACTATGGCTACACCTTC. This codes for CAYSGVYYGYTF.